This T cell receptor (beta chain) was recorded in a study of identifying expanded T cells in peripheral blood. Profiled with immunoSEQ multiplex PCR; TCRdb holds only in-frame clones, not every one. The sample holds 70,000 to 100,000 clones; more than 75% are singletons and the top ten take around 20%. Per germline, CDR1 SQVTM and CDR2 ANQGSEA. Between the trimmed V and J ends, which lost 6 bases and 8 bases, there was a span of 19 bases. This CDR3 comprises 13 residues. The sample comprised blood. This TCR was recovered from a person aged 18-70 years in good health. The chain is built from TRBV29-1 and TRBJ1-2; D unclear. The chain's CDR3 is CSVQSRSSGGYTF. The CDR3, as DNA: TGCAGCGTGCAATCCCGGTCCTCTGGGGGCTACACCTTC. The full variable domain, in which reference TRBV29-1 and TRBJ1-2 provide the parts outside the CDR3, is SAVISQKPSRDICQRGTSLTIQCQVDSQVTMMFWYRQQPGQSLTLIATANQGSEATYESGFVIDKFPISRPNLTFSTLTVSNMSPEDSSIYLCSVQSRSSGGYTFGSGTRLTVV.